A selection of T cell receptor beta chains follows, all from one sample in a study of blood T cell repertoires in COVID-19. Data came from immunoSEQ multiplex PCR; TCRdb stores just in-frame clones and leaves some out. The sample lists a few hundred thousand clones, around 87% occurring once. The sample consisted of peripheral blood. The receptors originated from a man aged 45-60 years with active or convalescent COVID-19. Both conserved end residues are part of each CDR3. A D gene is named only where the DNA matches it firmly. Clone size is given for some rows only: seen once, a few or many times, or a class if the clone is expanded.

>TRBD2|TRBV5-1|.|TRBJ2-7
TGCGCCAGCAGCTTGTCTAGCGGAACCTACGAGCAGTACTTC
CASSLSSGTYEQYF
>TRBD2|TRBV5-1|.|TRBJ2-7
TGCGCCAGCAGCTTGGCTAGCGGGGCCTACGAGCAGTACTTC
CASSLASGAYEQYF
>TRBD1|TRBV29-1|.|TRBJ2-1
TGCAGCGTCCAGGGGGCCTCCTACAATGAGCAGTTCTTC
CSVQGASYNEQFF
>.|TRBV6-5|once|TRBJ1-6
TGTGCCAGCTGCCGTCCTTGGGGAGATAATTCACCCCTCCACTTT
CASCRPWGDNSPLHF
>TRBD1|TRBV10-3|.|TRBJ1-5
TGTGCCGCAGGGACAGGCCCGGGAAAGCCCCAGCATTTT
CAAGTGPGKPQHF
>TRBD1|TRBV2|once|TRBJ2-7
TGTGCCAGCAGTGAATTGGGCAGGGGGCCCGCCGAGCAGTACTTC
CASSELGRGPAEQYF
>TRBD1|TRBV9|.|TRBJ2-7
TGTGCCAGCAGCTCGAGGGGACAGGCAACCGAGCAGTACTTC
CASSSRGQATEQYF
>.|TRBV5-4|.|TRBJ1-2
TGTGCCAGCAGCTTGGTGGGCAGACAAGTTAACTATGGCTACACCTTC
CASSLVGRQVNYGYTF
>.|TRBV5-1|.|TRBJ1-1
TGCGCCAGCAGCTTGGAACCCCACAGCACTGAAGCTTTCTTT
CASSLEPHSTEAFF
>.|TRBV2|.|TRBJ1-6
TGTGCCAGCAGTGAAGGGCCACCCCTCCACTTT
CASSEGPPLHF